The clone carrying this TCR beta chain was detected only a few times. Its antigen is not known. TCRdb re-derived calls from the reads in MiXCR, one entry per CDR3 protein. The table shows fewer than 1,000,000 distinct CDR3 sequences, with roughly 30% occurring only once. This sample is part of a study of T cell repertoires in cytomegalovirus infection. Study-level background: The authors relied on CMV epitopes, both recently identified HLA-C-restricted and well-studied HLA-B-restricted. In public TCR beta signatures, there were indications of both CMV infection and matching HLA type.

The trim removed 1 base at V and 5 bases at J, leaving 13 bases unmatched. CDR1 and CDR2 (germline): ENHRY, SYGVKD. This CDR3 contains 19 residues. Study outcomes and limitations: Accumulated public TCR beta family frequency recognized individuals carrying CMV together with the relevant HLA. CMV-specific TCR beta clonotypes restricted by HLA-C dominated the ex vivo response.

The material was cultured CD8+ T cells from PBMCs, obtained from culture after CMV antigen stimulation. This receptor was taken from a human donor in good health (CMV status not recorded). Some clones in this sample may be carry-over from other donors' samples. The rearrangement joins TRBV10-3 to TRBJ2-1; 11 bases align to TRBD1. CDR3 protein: CAISEFSLTRDRGDNEQFF. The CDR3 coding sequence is TGTGCCATCAGTGAGTTCTCCCTTACCCGGGACAGGGGGGACAATGAGCAGTTCTTC.